Listed below are T cell receptor beta chains from one sample, sequenced in a study of shared clonotypes between healthy human individuals. The assay was immunoSEQ multiplex PCR, and TCRdb's table has in-frame clones only and misses some. Altogether about 2 million clones are present, approximately 95% being singletons, with the ten largest covering roughly 1%. Specimen: naive CD8+ T cells sorted from blood. The receptors come from a man aged 18 to 35 in good health. Each CDR3 is given with its conserved first and last residue. D genes are given only for firm matches. Some rows mark clone size as missing; the rest say once, few, many or name a class of expanded clone.

d_call: TRBD2; clone_size: -; j_call: TRBJ2-5; v_call: TRBV29-1; cdr3_nt: TGCAGCGTTGCACCGGGGCTAGCGGGAGCAGAGACCCAGTACTTC; cdr3_aa: CSVAPGLAGAETQYF
d_call: -; clone_size: -; j_call: TRBJ2-7; v_call: TRBV4-3; cdr3_nt: TGCGCCAGCAGCCAAGATCTGGTGGGGGCGGGCTCCTACGAGCAGTACTTC; cdr3_aa: CASSQDLVGAGSYEQYF
d_call: TRBD1; clone_size: once; j_call: TRBJ2-7; v_call: TRBV4-3; cdr3_nt: TGCGCCAGCAGCTCATACAGGGGAGCCTACGAGCAGTACTTC; cdr3_aa: CASSSYRGAYEQYF
d_call: -; clone_size: -; j_call: TRBJ1-2; v_call: TRBV29-1; cdr3_nt: TGCAGCCCTGGGCGCGGCAACTATGGCTACACCTTC; cdr3_aa: CSPGRGNYGYTF
d_call: TRBD1; clone_size: -; j_call: TRBJ1-6; v_call: TRBV30; cdr3_nt: TGTGCCTGGGAGAGACAGGGGGCACCCCTCCACTTT; cdr3_aa: CAWERQGAPLHF
d_call: -; clone_size: -; j_call: TRBJ2-7; v_call: TRBV29-1; cdr3_nt: TGCAGCGTTGAAGAGGGGTCGGGTGGGCCCTACGAGCAGTACTTC; cdr3_aa: CSVEEGSGGPYEQYF
d_call: -; clone_size: -; j_call: TRBJ2-7; v_call: TRBV6-6; cdr3_nt: TGTGCCAGCAGTTACCGGGAAGTCTCCTACGAGCAGTACTTC; cdr3_aa: CASSYREVSYEQYF
d_call: TRBD1; clone_size: -; j_call: TRBJ1-1; v_call: TRBV6-1; cdr3_nt: TGTGCCAGCACAGAATTAGGACAGGACACTGAAGCTTTCTTT; cdr3_aa: CASTELGQDTEAFF
d_call: -; clone_size: -; j_call: TRBJ2-2; v_call: TRBV27; cdr3_nt: TGTGCCAGCAGGGTGCCTGTTGGCACCGGGGAGCTGTTTTTT; cdr3_aa: CASRVPVGTGELFF
d_call: TRBD2; clone_size: -; j_call: TRBJ2-7; v_call: TRBV11-2; cdr3_nt: TGTGCCAGCAGCTTGACTAGCGGAACGGACGAGCAGTACTTC; cdr3_aa: CASSLTSGTDEQYF
d_call: TRBD2; clone_size: -; j_call: TRBJ2-3; v_call: TRBV15; cdr3_nt: TGTGCCACCAGCAGGACTAGCGGGAGCACAGATACGCAGTATTTT; cdr3_aa: CATSRTSGSTDTQYF
d_call: -; clone_size: -; j_call: TRBJ2-5; v_call: TRBV27; cdr3_nt: TGTGCCAGCAGTCCCCGCGGGGACTTCCAAGAGACCCAGTACTTC; cdr3_aa: CASSPRGDFQETQYF
d_call: TRBD2; clone_size: -; j_call: TRBJ2-1; v_call: TRBV27; cdr3_nt: TGTGCCAGCAGTTTATGGGGTAGCGGGAGAGGCGAGCAGTTCTTC; cdr3_aa: CASSLWGSGRGEQFF
d_call: -; clone_size: -; j_call: TRBJ1-5; v_call: TRBV6-5; cdr3_nt: TGTGCCAGCAGTTACGGGGGTCCAGGTCAGCCCCAGCATTTT; cdr3_aa: CASSYGGPGQPQHF
d_call: TRBD1; clone_size: -; j_call: TRBJ2-5; v_call: TRBV12-5; cdr3_nt: TGTGCTAGTGGTTCGAAGGGACAGGGGCCCCCCGTTGGGGTTAAAGAGACCCAGTACTTC; cdr3_aa: CASGSKGQGPPVGVKETQYF
d_call: TRBD1; clone_size: -; j_call: TRBJ1-6; v_call: TRBV5-1; cdr3_nt: TGCGCCAGCAGCTTGGAAGGGGGCACGAGTTCACCCCTCCACTTT; cdr3_aa: CASSLEGGTSSPLHF
d_call: TRBD1; clone_size: -; j_call: TRBJ2-7; v_call: TRBV7-9; cdr3_nt: TGTGCCAGCAGCACTCGACAGGGGTCTATCTACGAGCAGTACTTC; cdr3_aa: CASSTRQGSIYEQYF
d_call: TRBD1; clone_size: -; j_call: TRBJ1-5; v_call: TRBV27; cdr3_nt: TGTGCCAGCAGTCCCGGGACAGGGAGCAATCAGCCCCAGCATTTT; cdr3_aa: CASSPGTGSNQPQHF
d_call: -; clone_size: -; j_call: TRBJ1-5; v_call: TRBV27; cdr3_nt: TGTGCCAGCAGTTTAAGCCCTTATCAGCCCCAGCATTTT; cdr3_aa: CASSLSPYQPQHF
d_call: TRBD2; clone_size: -; j_call: TRBJ2-7; v_call: TRBV6-5; cdr3_nt: TGTGCCAGCAGTTACTCGGCGGGGGTTAAATCCTACGAGCAGTACTTC; cdr3_aa: CASSYSAGVKSYEQYF
d_call: -; clone_size: once; j_call: TRBJ1-4; v_call: TRBV4-1; cdr3_nt: TGCGCCAGCAGCCGCGTGGTACAGGGAGAAAAACTGTTTTTT; cdr3_aa: CASSRVVQGEKLFF
d_call: TRBD2; clone_size: -; j_call: TRBJ2-1; v_call: TRBV4-1; cdr3_nt: TGCGCCAGCAGCCTCCGACTAGCGACCAATGAGCAGTTCTTC; cdr3_aa: CASSLRLATNEQFF
d_call: -; clone_size: -; j_call: TRBJ2-7; v_call: TRBV5-1; cdr3_nt: TGCGCCAGCAGCTTGGACTATTCAGGCTACGAGCAGTACTTC; cdr3_aa: CASSLDYSGYEQYF
d_call: TRBD2; clone_size: -; j_call: TRBJ2-1; v_call: TRBV6-1; cdr3_nt: TGTGCCAGCAGTGAAACTCTAGCGGGCTACAATGAGCAGTTCTTC; cdr3_aa: CASSETLAGYNEQFF
d_call: TRBD1; clone_size: -; j_call: TRBJ1-1; v_call: TRBV19; cdr3_nt: TGTGCCAGTAGTACTCTGGACAGGGGGCCCTTGACTGAAGCTTTCTTT; cdr3_aa: CASSTLDRGPLTEAFF
d_call: -; clone_size: -; j_call: TRBJ1-2; v_call: TRBV9; cdr3_nt: TGTGCCAGCAGCGTAGAGTCAGGTCTTAACTATGGCTACACCTTC; cdr3_aa: CASSVESGLNYGYTF
d_call: TRBD1; clone_size: once; j_call: TRBJ2-7; v_call: TRBV7-6; cdr3_nt: TGTGCCAGCAGCGACGGGACAGGCTCCTACTTC; cdr3_aa: CASSDGTGSYF
d_call: -; clone_size: -; j_call: TRBJ1-1; v_call: TRBV7-9; cdr3_nt: TGTGCCAGCAGCCCACCCAACGGGGGTCTAGGCACTGAAGCTTTCTTT; cdr3_aa: CASSPPNGGLGTEAFF
d_call: -; clone_size: many; j_call: TRBJ1-2; v_call: TRBV6-6; cdr3_nt: TGTGCCAGCAGTTACGGTACTAACTATGGCTACACCTTC; cdr3_aa: CASSYGTNYGYTF
d_call: -; clone_size: -; j_call: TRBJ1-2; v_call: TRBV5-1; cdr3_nt: TGCGCCAGCAGCTTGGGCGGGGGCGACGGGAATGGCTACACCTTC; cdr3_aa: CASSLGGGDGNGYTF
d_call: -; clone_size: -; j_call: TRBJ1-1; v_call: TRBV10-3; cdr3_nt: TGTGCCGCCGAAGAAGGCCAAAACACTGAAGCTTTCTTT; cdr3_aa: CAAEEGQNTEAFF
d_call: TRBD1; clone_size: -; j_call: TRBJ2-7; v_call: TRBV19; cdr3_nt: TGTGCCAGTAGTCCCGGGACAGCTATATACGAGCAGTACTTC; cdr3_aa: CASSPGTAIYEQYF
d_call: -; clone_size: -; j_call: TRBJ2-2; v_call: TRBV15; cdr3_nt: TGTGCCACCAGCAGAAGCGAGAACACCGGGGAGCTGTTTTTT; cdr3_aa: CATSRSENTGELFF
d_call: -; clone_size: -; j_call: TRBJ1-2; v_call: TRBV2; cdr3_nt: TGTGCCAGCAGTGAAGTCACAGGCAATAACTATGGCTACACCTTC; cdr3_aa: CASSEVTGNNYGYTF
d_call: TRBD2; clone_size: -; j_call: TRBJ2-2; v_call: TRBV19; cdr3_nt: TGTGCCAGTGGCGGGCTAGCGGGACCCGCGAACACCGGGGAGCTGTTTTTT; cdr3_aa: CASGGLAGPANTGELFF
d_call: TRBD1; clone_size: -; j_call: TRBJ2-1; v_call: TRBV5-1; cdr3_nt: TGCGCCAGCAGCCCCCGACAGGGGACCGGATACAATGAGCAGTTCTTC; cdr3_aa: CASSPRQGTGYNEQFF
d_call: TRBD2; clone_size: -; j_call: TRBJ2-2; v_call: TRBV7-6; cdr3_nt: TGTGCCAGCAGCTTAGCGGGACTATTTGACACCGGGGAGCTGTTTTTT; cdr3_aa: CASSLAGLFDTGELFF
d_call: -; clone_size: -; j_call: TRBJ2-7; v_call: TRBV9; cdr3_nt: TGTGCCAGCAGCGGGACTTGGCCTTCCGTGCAGTACTTC; cdr3_aa: CASSGTWPSVQYF
d_call: -; clone_size: -; j_call: TRBJ1-4; v_call: TRBV5-1; cdr3_nt: TGCGCCAGCAGCTTGGCTGTCCCGGGTGAAAAACTGTTTTTT; cdr3_aa: CASSLAVPGEKLFF
d_call: -; clone_size: -; j_call: TRBJ2-2; v_call: TRBV5-1; cdr3_nt: TGCGCCAGCAGCATTCGGACCGGGGAGCTGTTTTTT; cdr3_aa: CASSIRTGELFF
d_call: TRBD2; clone_size: -; j_call: TRBJ2-5; v_call: TRBV5-1; cdr3_nt: TGCGCCAGCAGCTTTAGACTAGCGGGCCTCCAAGAGACCCAGTACTTC; cdr3_aa: CASSFRLAGLQETQYF
d_call: -; clone_size: -; j_call: TRBJ2-3; v_call: TRBV2; cdr3_nt: TGTGCCAGCAGAGCGACAGGATACACAGATACGCAGTATTTT; cdr3_aa: CASRATGYTDTQYF
d_call: -; clone_size: once; j_call: TRBJ1-5; v_call: TRBV4-1; cdr3_nt: TGCGCCAGCAGCCAACCGGACGGACTGGAGTGGCCCCAGCATTTT; cdr3_aa: CASSQPDGLEWPQHF
d_call: -; clone_size: -; j_call: TRBJ1-1; v_call: TRBV5-1; cdr3_nt: TGCGCCAGCAGCTCGGACATCGGGTGGGACACTGAAGCTTTCTTT; cdr3_aa: CASSSDIGWDTEAFF
d_call: TRBD2; clone_size: once; j_call: TRBJ2-3; v_call: TRBV28; cdr3_nt: TGTGCCAGCAGTTTCGATGGTAGCGGGGAAGCGCAGTATTTT; cdr3_aa: CASSFDGSGEAQYF
d_call: -; clone_size: -; j_call: TRBJ1-1; v_call: TRBV4-1; cdr3_nt: TGCGCCAGCAGCCAAGGTAACAGGGCGAACACTGAAGCTTTCTTT; cdr3_aa: CASSQGNRANTEAFF